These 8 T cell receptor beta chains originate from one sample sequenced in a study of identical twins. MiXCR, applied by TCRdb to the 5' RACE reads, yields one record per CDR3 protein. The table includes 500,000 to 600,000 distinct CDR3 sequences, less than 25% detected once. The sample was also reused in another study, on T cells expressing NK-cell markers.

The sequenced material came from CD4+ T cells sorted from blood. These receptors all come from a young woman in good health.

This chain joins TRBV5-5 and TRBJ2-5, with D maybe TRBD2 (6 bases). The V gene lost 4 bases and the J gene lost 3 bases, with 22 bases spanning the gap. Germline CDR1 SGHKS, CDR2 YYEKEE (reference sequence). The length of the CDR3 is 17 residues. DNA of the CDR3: TGTGCCAGCAGCGCTGGAATGCGACTAGTAGCTGAAGAGACCCAGTACTTC. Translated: CASSAGMRLVAEETQYF.

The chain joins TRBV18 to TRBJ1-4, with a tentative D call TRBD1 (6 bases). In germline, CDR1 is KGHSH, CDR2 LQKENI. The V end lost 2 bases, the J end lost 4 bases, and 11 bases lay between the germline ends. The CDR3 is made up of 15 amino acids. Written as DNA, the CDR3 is TGTGCCAGCTCACCAGGAAGGGACAATAATGAAAAACTGTTTTTT. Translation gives CASSPGRDNNEKLFF. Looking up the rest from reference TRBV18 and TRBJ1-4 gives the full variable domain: NAGVMQNPRHLVRRRGQEARLRCSPMKGHSHVYWYRQLPEEGLKFMVYLQKENIIDESGMPKERFSAEFPKEGPSILRIQQVVRGDSAAYFCASSPGRDNNEKLFFGSGTQLSVL.

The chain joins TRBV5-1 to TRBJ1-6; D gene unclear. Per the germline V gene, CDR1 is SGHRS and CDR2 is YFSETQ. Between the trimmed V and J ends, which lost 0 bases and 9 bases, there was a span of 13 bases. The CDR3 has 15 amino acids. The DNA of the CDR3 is TGCGCCAGCAGCTTGGGTAGGGATCGAGCTTCACCCCTCCACTTT. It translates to CASSLGRDRASPLHF.

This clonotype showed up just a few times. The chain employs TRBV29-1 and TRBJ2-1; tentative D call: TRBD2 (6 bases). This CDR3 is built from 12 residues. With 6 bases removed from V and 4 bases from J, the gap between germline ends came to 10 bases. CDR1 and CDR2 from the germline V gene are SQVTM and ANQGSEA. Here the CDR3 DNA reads TGCAGCGTCGGGAGCGGGTACAATGAGCAGTTCTTC. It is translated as CSVGSGYNEQFF.

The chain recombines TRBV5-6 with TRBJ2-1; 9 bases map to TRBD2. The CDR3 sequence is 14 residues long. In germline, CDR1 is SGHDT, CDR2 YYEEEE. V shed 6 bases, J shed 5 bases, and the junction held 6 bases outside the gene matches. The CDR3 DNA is TGTGCCAGCACACGGACTAGCGACGACAATGAGCAGTTCTTC. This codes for CASTRTSDDNEQFF.

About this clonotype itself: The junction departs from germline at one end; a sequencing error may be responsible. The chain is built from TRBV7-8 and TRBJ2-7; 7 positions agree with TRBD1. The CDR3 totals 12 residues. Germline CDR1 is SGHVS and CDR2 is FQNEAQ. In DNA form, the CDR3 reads TGTGCCAGCAGCACAGGGGACCGACGAATTATCTTC. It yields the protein CASSTGDRRIIF.

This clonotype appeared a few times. This CDR3 is CASSVVPNTYNEQFF. The CDR3 bases are TGTGCCAGCAGCGTAGTCCCGAACACCTACAATGAGCAGTTCTTC. V gene TRBV9 combines with J gene TRBJ2-1; D gene ambiguous. This CDR3 region has 15 residues. With 0 bases removed from V and 2 bases from J, the gap between germline ends came to 9 bases. The germline gives CDR1 SGDLS, CDR2 YYNGEE.

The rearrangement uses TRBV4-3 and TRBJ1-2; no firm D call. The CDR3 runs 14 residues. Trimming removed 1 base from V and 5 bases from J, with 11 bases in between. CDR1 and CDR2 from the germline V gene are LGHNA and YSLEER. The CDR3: CASSQVVYQYGYTF. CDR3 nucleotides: TGCGCCAGCAGCCAAGTGGTTTATCAGTATGGCTACACCTTC.